Presented here are 28 T cell receptor beta chains from one specimen sequenced in a study of post-analysis software for immune sequencing data (dated by TCRdb to about 2015). The library relied on PCR. TCRdb records Illumina HiSeq 2500 as the sequencer. Unique molecular identifiers were incorporated into TCR beta cDNA libraries to reduce PCR and sequencing biases. Starting from the raw public reads, TCRdb applied fastp trimming at Q25, assembled clones with MiXCR and retained in-frame beta chains. For every CDR3 protein sequence, its rows merge into one entry that carries the most common genes and DNA. The sample contains roughly 730,000 distinct CDR3 sequences, roughly 27% of them found a single time. Approximately 0.6% of the sample comes from the top ten. What the research found in general, with its limitations: Significantly higher frequencies in patients than in controls were found for five or six TRBV segments, including TRBV5-6, TRBV5-1 and TRBV20-1.

No cognate antigen is known for these TCRs. Sequencing used blood. Source of these receptors: a girl between 5 and 17 years old with multiple sclerosis.

The table lists this clonotype with a few counts. The rearrangement uses TRBV20-1 and TRBJ2-7; no clear D. Trimming stripped 5 bases from V and 0 bases from J, with 20 bases between. CDR1 DFQATT and CDR2 SNEGSKA come from the germline V gene (reference sequence). This CDR3 comprises 16 residues. CDR3 in amino acids: CSAGGFARPSSYEQYF. CDR3 nucleotides: TGCAGTGCTGGCGGTTTTGCGCGACCGAGCTCCTACGAGCAGTACTTC.

The chain uses TRBV12-5 and TRBJ2-5, with 8 nucleotides matching TRBD1. This CDR3 contains 13 residues. V lost 5 bases and J lost 5; bases outside the gene matches: 4. Germline V CDR1 and CDR2: LGHNT, FRNRAP. CDR3 nucleotide sequence: TGTGCTAGTGGTCCAGGGGGCAGTGAGACCCAGTACTTC. It codes for CASGPGGSETQYF. The complete variable domain, with remaining parts taken from reference TRBV12-5 and TRBJ2-5, reads DARVTQTPRHKVTEMGQEVTMRCQPILGHNTVFWYRQTMMQGLELLAYFRNRAPLDDSGMPKDRFSAEMPDATLATLKIQPSEPRDSAVYFCASGPGGSETQYFGPGTRLLVL.

This chain links TRBV9 with TRBJ1-1, with D uncertain. The V end was cut by 0 bases, the J end by 0 bases, with 15 bases between. The germline gives CDR1 SGDLS, CDR2 YYNGEE. CDR3 size: 17 residues. The CDR3 DNA sequence: TGTGCCAGCAGCGTAGGCACCCGGGGAATAATGAACACTGAAGCTTTCTTT. It specifies CASSVGTRGIMNTEAFF.

This chain connects TRBV6-1 to TRBJ1-2; D is ambiguous. The CDR3 runs to 11 residues. V lost 2 bases and J lost 4, with 2 bases in between. Per the germline V gene, CDR1 is MNHNS and CDR2 is SASEGT. CDR3 sequence reads: CASSELYGYTF. Here the CDR3 DNA reads TGTGCCAGCAGTGAACTCTATGGCTACACCTTC.

The chain joins TRBV10-3 to TRBJ2-5; TRBD1 aligns across 7 bases. The V segment lost 0 bases and the J segment 1 base; nucleotides outside the gene matches: 11. Germline V gene data show CDR1 as ENHRY and CDR2 as SYGVKD. The CDR3 loop spans 18 amino acids. The CDR3 protein is CAISESRVQGVSQETQYF. CDR3 nucleotides: TGTGCCATCAGTGAGTCGAGGGTGCAGGGGGTTTCCCAAGAGACCCAGTACTTC.

This chain uses TRBV20-1 with TRBJ2-5; D not resolved. V lost 6 bases, J lost 1 base, and 9 bases lay in between. The CDR3 totals 12 residues. Germline V gene sequence: CDR1 DFQATT, CDR2 SNEGSKA (reference sequence). CDR3 region: CSAHRAQETQYF. DNA for the CDR3: TGCAGTGCCCACCGGGCCCAAGAGACCCAGTACTTC.

This clonotype was recorded a few times. V usage is TRBV6-2 or TRBV6-3 and J usage is TRBJ2-1; 9 bases agree with TRBD1. CDR3 size: 19 residues. V was pared by 0 bases and J by 0 bases, with 9 bases of the junction left unmatched. Germline assignment: CDR1 MNHEY and CDR2 SVGEGT. CDR3 sequence: CASSYSLGQGPSSYNEQFF. The CDR3, as DNA: TGTGCCAGCAGTTACTCCTTGGGACAGGGACCAAGCTCCTACAATGAGCAGTTCTTC.

There are many counts of this clonotype. This rearrangement joins TRBV29-1 to TRBJ2-3; D call uncertain. The CDR3 consists of 14 residues. Germline CDR1 and CDR2: SQVTM and ANQGSEA. Trimming removed 4 bases from V and 2 bases from J, with 13 bases in between. CDR3 bases: TGCAGCGTTGCTGCAGGAACCATCACAGATACGCAGTATTTT. Amino acid sequence: CSVAAGTITDTQYF.

At least ten counts were recorded for this clonotype. The chain joins TRBV6-5 to TRBJ2-5; D is possibly TRBD1 or TRBD2 (5 bases each). This CDR3 has 12 residues. Germline assignment: CDR1 MNHEY and CDR2 SVGAGI. Trimming pared 9 bases from V and 7 bases from J, leaving 15 bases between. The CDR3 region is CASSRAGATQYF. DNA of the CDR3: TGTGCCAGTAGCCGAGCCGGGGCGACCCAGTACTTC.

The V gene is TRBV7-9, the J gene TRBJ1-2; D perhaps matches TRBD1 (5 bases). V lost 0 bases and J lost 4, with 9 bases in between. Germline V gives CDR1 SEHNR, CDR2 FQNEAQ (reference sequence). This CDR3 has 14 amino acids. The CDR3 region is CASSLAGTVYGYTF. CDR3 nucleotide sequence: TGTGCCAGCAGCTTAGCAGGGACGGTCTATGGCTACACCTTC.

This clonotype was seen a few times. This chain uses TRBV13 with TRBJ2-7; D ambiguous. CDR3 size: 14 residues. The germline V gene encodes CDR1 PRHDT and CDR2 FYEKMQ (reference sequence). V shed 5 bases and J shed 7 bases, with 18 bases lying between them. This CDR3 reads CASSPNRPLREQYF. CDR3 nucleotides: TGTGCCAGCAGCCCCAATAGACCCCTAAGGGAGCAGTACTTC.

This clonotype was seen only a few times. The chain links TRBV24-1 to TRBJ2-5, with 7 bases matching TRBD2. This CDR3 region has 16 residues. Germline V gene sequence: CDR1 KGHDR, CDR2 SFDVKD. J gave up 3 bases and V 0 bases, and 6 bases lay outside the gene matches. Here the CDR3 DNA reads TGTGCCACCAGTGATTTGTACCCGGGAGGCGAAGAGACCCAGTACTTC. This encodes CATSDLYPGGEETQYF.

The gene calls are TRBV5-1 and TRBJ1-2; 11 bases align to TRBD1. CDR1 is SGHRS, CDR2 YFSETQ, per germline. The trim removed 0 bases at V and 4 bases at J, leaving 8 bases unmatched. CDR3 length: 17 residues. The DNA of the CDR3 is TGCGCCAGCAGCTTGGGGACAGGGGGCGAGATTATCTATGGCTACACCTTC. Translated, it gives CASSLGTGGEIIYGYTF.

For the CDR3, the DNA is TGTGCCAGCAGTTTATGGGCGGGGAATGAGCAGTTCTTC. Translated, it gives CASSLWAGNEQFF. The chain recombines TRBV28 with TRBJ2-1, with D perhaps TRBD2 (6 bases). V was cut by 0 bases and J by 7 bases, with 7 bases left in between. Per germline, CDR1 MDHEN and CDR2 SYDVKM. CDR3 length: 13 amino acids. Drawing the rest from reference TRBV28 and TRBJ2-1, the complete variable domain is DVKVTQSSRYLVKRTGEKVFLECVQDMDHENMFWYRQDPGLGLRLIYFSYDVKMKEKGDIPEGYSVSREKKERFSLILESASTNQTSMYLCASSLWAGNEQFFGPGTRLTVL.

This sequence joins TRBV27 and TRBJ2-1, with a tentative D call TRBD2 (5 bases). The CDR3 runs 15 residues. Germline V CDR1 and CDR2: MNHEY, SMNVEV (reference sequence). The V gene lost 5 bases and the J gene lost 10 bases, with 21 bases spanning the gap. CDR3 residues: CASSPDLAAGYEQFF. The CDR3 nucleotides read TGTGCCAGCAGTCCGGACTTAGCAGCAGGCTACGAGCAGTTCTTC.

This clonotype showed up just a few times. This sequence joins TRBV6-2 or TRBV6-3 and TRBJ2-5; maybe TRBD1 (6 bases). The CDR3 has 15 residues. Germline V lookup: CDR1 MNHEY, CDR2 SVGEGT. V dropped 0 bases and J dropped 4 bases, with 12 bases sitting between them. The CDR3 sequence is CASSYSWTVLETQYF. CDR3 nucleotides: TGTGCCAGCAGTTACTCATGGACAGTATTAGAGACCCAGTACTTC.

The genes are TRBV28 and TRBJ1-1, with D maybe TRBD1 (6 bases). This CDR3 is built from 13 residues. V gave up 6 bases and J gave up 6 bases, with 14 bases separating them. Germline loops: CDR1 MDHEN, CDR2 SYDVKM. The CDR3 sequence is CASSDTGRPEAFF. The CDR3 DNA reads TGTGCCAGCAGCGATACAGGGCGGCCTGAAGCTTTCTTT.

The V call is TRBV2, the J call TRBJ2-7, with 8 positions matching TRBD1. Germline trimming cut 11 bases from V and 6 bases from J; bases unmatched to any gene: 12. Germline CDR1 SNHLY, CDR2 FYNNEI. CDR3 size: 13 residues. The CDR3 reads CACIGQGKVEQYF. The DNA of the CDR3 is TGTGCCTGCATAGGACAGGGTAAGGTCGAGCAGTACTTC.

This chain uses TRBV7-2 with TRBJ2-2; D call uncertain. This CDR3 comprises 15 residues. CDR1 SGHTA and CDR2 FQGNSA come from the germline V gene. The V gene lost 3 bases and the J gene lost 4 bases, with 12 bases spanning the gap. CDR3 sequence (DNA): TGTGCCAGCAGCTTGTTCCCGAGTAGCACCGGGGAGCTGTTTTTT. This translates into CASSLFPSSTGELFF.

CDR3 sequence: CASSEVAGRRETQYF. The CDR3 DNA reads as TGTGCCAGCAGTGAAGTCGCAGGGCGAAGGGAGACCCAGTACTTC. The rearrangement joins TRBV2 to TRBJ2-5, with D maybe TRBD1 (5 bases). V was pared by 1 base and J by 5 bases, with 14 bases between. Germline lookup yields CDR1 SNHLY and CDR2 FYNNEI. CDR3 length equals 15 residues. Looking up the rest from reference TRBV2 and TRBJ2-5 gives the full variable domain: EPEVTQTPSHQVTQMGQEVILRCVPISNHLYFYWYRQILGQKVEFLVSFYNNEISEKSEIFDDQFSVERPDGSNFTLKIRSTKLEDSAMYFCASSEVAGRRETQYFGPGTRLLVL.

The rearrangement links TRBV28 to TRBJ2-1; TRBD1 is a possible D gene (6 bases). The germline V and J ends were trimmed by 7 bases and 4 bases, with 20 bases remaining between them. This CDR3 contains 16 residues. Germline V gene lookup returns CDR1 MDHEN and CDR2 SYDVKM. The CDR3 sequence is CASTPLGAESYNEQFF. The CDR3 DNA reads as TGTGCCAGCACCCCCTTGGGGGCCGAATCTTACAATGAGCAGTTCTTC.

This clonotype was found a few times. This rearrangement joins TRBV4-2 to TRBJ1-2; the D is unclear. V shed 1 base and J shed 7 bases, with 7 bases lying between them. CDR1 and CDR2 (germline): LGHNA, YNFKEQ. The CDR3 runs 12 residues. The CDR3 nucleotides read TGTGCCAGCAGCCAAGCAAATGGTGGCTACACCTTC. Amino acids: CASSQANGGYTF.

To note about this clonotype: The conserved final phenylalanine or tryptophan is absent from the CDR3, which likely points to a read error. The J gene is TRBJ1-1, the V gene TRBV6-1, with D possibly being TRBD1 (5 bases). This CDR3 region has 16 residues. The germline V and J ends were trimmed by 6 bases and 3 bases, with 20 bases remaining between them. The germline V gene has CDR1 MNHNS and CDR2 SASEGT. CDR3 DNA: TGTGCCAGCAGCGGGCCCCTTGGGGGACGGGACACTGAAGCTTTCTGT. Translated, it gives CASSGPLGGRDTEAFC.

V gene TRBV20-1 combines with J gene TRBJ2-1, with D hard to call. V was trimmed by 5 bases and J by 0 bases, leaving 14 bases between them. CDR1 and CDR2 (germline): DFQATT, SNEGSKA (reference sequence). The CDR3 sequence is 15 residues long. The CDR3 nucleotides read TGCAGTGCTCCCCATCCGGCGAGCTCCTACAATGAGCAGTTCTTC. As protein: CSAPHPASSYNEQFF.

The chain has TRBV5-6 and TRBJ2-1; D possibly matches TRBD1 or TRBD2 (5 bases each). The V and J ends lost 4 bases and 11 bases respectively, with 16 bases between them. The CDR3 is made up of 13 amino acids. Germline assignment: CDR1 SGHDT and CDR2 YYEEEE. The CDR3 is CASSPGRDPKQFF. The DNA for the CDR3 is TGTGCCAGCAGCCCCGGACGGGACCCAAAGCAGTTCTTC.

The V call is TRBV24-1, the J call TRBJ2-3; D remains unclear. The CDR3 runs 13 residues. V was trimmed by 1 base and J by 3 bases, leaving 4 bases between them. Germline-derived CDR1 and CDR2 are KGHDR and SFDVKD. Here the CDR3 DNA reads TGTGCCACCAGTGATTTTGGTACAGATACGCAGTATTTT. Translation: CATSDFGTDTQYF.

The CDR3 nucleotides are TGTGCCAGCAGCCGGGACAGCGGGCTTCCCAATGAGCAGTTCTTC. Translation gives CASSRDSGLPNEQFF. The V gene is TRBV7-2, the J gene TRBJ2-1; D is perhaps TRBD1 (7 bases). The CDR3 is 15 residues long. The V and J ends lost 5 bases and 6 bases respectively, with 17 bases between them. The germline gives CDR1 SGHTA, CDR2 FQGNSA.

This CDR3 reads CASSYPDSGIGKNIQYF. CDR3 sequence (DNA): TGTGCCAGCAGTTACCCCGATAGCGGGATAGGCAAAAACATTCAGTACTTC. The V call is TRBV6-6, the J call TRBJ2-4; TRBD2 aligns across 8 bases. The CDR3 loop spans 17 amino acids. The germline gives CDR1 MNHNY, CDR2 SVGAGI (reference sequence). Germline trimming cut 2 bases from V and 3 bases from J; bases unmatched to any gene: 9.